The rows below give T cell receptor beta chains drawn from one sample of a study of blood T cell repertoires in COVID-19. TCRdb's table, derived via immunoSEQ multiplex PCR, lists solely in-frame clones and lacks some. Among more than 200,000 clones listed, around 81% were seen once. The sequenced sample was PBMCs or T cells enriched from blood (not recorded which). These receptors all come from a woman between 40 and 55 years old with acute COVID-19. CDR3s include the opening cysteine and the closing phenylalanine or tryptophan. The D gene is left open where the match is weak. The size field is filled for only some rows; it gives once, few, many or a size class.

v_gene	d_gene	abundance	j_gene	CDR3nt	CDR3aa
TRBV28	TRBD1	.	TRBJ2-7	TGTGCCAGCAGTTTTTCGGGACAGCGTTACGAGCAGTACTTC	CASSFSGQRYEQYF
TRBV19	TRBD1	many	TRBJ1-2	TGTGCCAGTAGTATCCCTGGGACAGCCCATGGCTACACCTTC	CASSIPGTAHGYTF
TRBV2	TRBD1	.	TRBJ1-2	TGTGCCAGCAGTCGGGACAGGGGGCCTGGCTACACCTTC	CASSRDRGPGYTF
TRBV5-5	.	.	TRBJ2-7	TGTGCCAGCAGCTTGGCAGGGGCACCCTCCTACGAGCAGTACTTC	CASSLAGAPSYEQYF
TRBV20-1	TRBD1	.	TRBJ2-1	TGCAGTGCTAGTGGGGGGACAGGGGTGGCATTGAATGAGCAGTTCTTC	CSASGGTGVALNEQFF
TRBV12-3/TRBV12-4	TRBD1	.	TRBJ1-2	TGTGCCAGCAGTGACAGGGCGGGCTACACCTTC	CASSDRAGYTF
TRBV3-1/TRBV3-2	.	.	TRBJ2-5	TGTGCCAGCAGCCCCCCCCTAGGAGGGGCAGGGGAGACCCAGTACTTC	CASSPPLGGAGETQYF
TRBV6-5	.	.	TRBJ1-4	TGTGCCACCCAGTTTTCTGAGGGCATTAATGAAAAACTGTTTTTT	CATQFSEGINEKLFF
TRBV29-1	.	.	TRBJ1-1	TGCAGCGTTCGGGTAGCCATGAACACTGAAGCTTTCTTT	CSVRVAMNTEAFF
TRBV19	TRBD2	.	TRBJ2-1	TGTGCCAGTAGTAGGGGACTAGCTGATGCCTACAATGAGCAGTTCTTC	CASSRGLADAYNEQFF
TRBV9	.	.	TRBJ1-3	TGTGCCAGCAGCGAGGGGATGGGAGCGGGGTCTGGAAACACCATATATTTT	CASSEGMGAGSGNTIYF
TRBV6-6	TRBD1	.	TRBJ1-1	TGTGCCAGCAGTTACCGGGACAGTTTGAGTACTGAAGCTTTCTTT	CASSYRDSLSTEAFF
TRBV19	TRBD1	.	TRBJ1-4	TGTGCCAGTACGTCACGGGGACAGGGTGGTGAAAAACTGTTTTTT	CASTSRGQGGEKLFF
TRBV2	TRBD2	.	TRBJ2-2	TGTGCCAGCAGTCTCCGGACTAGCGGGAGAAGTGGCGGGGAGCTGTTTTTT	CASSLRTSGRSGGELFF
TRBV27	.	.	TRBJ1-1	TGTGCCAGCAAGATTCTGACCCGGGGCACTGAAGCTTTCTTT	CASKILTRGTEAFF
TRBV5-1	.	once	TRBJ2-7	TGCGCCAGCGCCCCAGGGGCAGGGGCCAGCTCCTACGAGCAGTACTTC	CASAPGAGASSYEQYF
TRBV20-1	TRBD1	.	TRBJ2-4	TGCAGTGCCCTAGGGGGCTTTCAGTACTTC	CSALGGFQYF
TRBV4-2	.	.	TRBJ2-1	TGTGCCAGCAGCCGGAGGACTCGGAGCTCCTACAATGAGCAGTTCTTC	CASSRRTRSSYNEQFF
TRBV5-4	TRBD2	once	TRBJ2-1	TGTGCCAGCAGGGGGGGAGTACTAGCGGGAGAGAATGAGCAGTTCTTC	CASRGGVLAGENEQFF
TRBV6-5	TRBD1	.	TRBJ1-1	TGTGCCAGCAGAGGGAACAGGGGGTCGGGCACTGAAGCTTTCTTT	CASRGNRGSGTEAFF
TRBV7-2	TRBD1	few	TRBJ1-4	TGTGCCAGCAGCTCGTCCCAGGGGGTGTATGAAAAACTGTTTTTT	CASSSSQGVYEKLFF
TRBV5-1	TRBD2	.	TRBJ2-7	TGCGCCAGCAGCGCGGCTGCTAGCGGCCCTCCGGGAGAGCAGTACTTC	CASSAAASGPPGEQYF
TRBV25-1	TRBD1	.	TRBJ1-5	TGTGCCAGCAGTAGGGCAGGGGGTACGAATCAGCCCCAGCATTTT	CASSRAGGTNQPQHF
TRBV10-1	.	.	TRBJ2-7	TGCGCCAGCAGTGAGTCCGGGGATGCGAGCGAGCAGTACTTC	CASSESGDASEQYF
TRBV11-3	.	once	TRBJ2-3	TGTGCCAGCAGCTTGAGGAGCGGAGCTAGCACAGATACGCAGTATTTT	CASSLRSGASTDTQYF
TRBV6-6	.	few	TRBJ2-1	TGTGCCAGCAGTTACGTACAGGGAGGGCCCAATGAGCAGTTCTTC	CASSYVQGGPNEQFF
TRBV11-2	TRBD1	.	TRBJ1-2	TGTGCCAGCAGCTCGGGACAGGGACGGGGCTACACCTTC	CASSSGQGRGYTF
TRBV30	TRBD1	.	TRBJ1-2	TGTGCCTGGAGTCCGGGACAGAACTATGGCTACACCTTC	CAWSPGQNYGYTF
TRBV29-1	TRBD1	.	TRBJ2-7	TGCAGCGTAGACCCGGGACAGGGGAATAACGAGCAGTACTTC	CSVDPGQGNNEQYF
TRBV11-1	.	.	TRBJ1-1	TGTGCCAGCAGCACGACTCTGGGGAACACTGAAGCTTTCTTT	CASSTTLGNTEAFF
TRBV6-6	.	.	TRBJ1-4	TGTGCCAGCAGTCCCGGTAGAGAAAAACTGTTTTTT	CASSPGREKLFF
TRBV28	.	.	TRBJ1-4	TGTGCCAGCAGTTTATTGTCGGGGGGGCAAGAAAAACTGTTTTTT	CASSLLSGGQEKLFF
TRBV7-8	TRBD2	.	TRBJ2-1	TGTGCCAGCAGCCAAACGGGACTAGCGGGGTACAATGAGCAGTTCTTC	CASSQTGLAGYNEQFF
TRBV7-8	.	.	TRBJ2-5	TGTGCCAGCAGCTTAGCTTTAGCGGCCCCGTACCAAGAGACCCAGTACTTC	CASSLALAAPYQETQYF
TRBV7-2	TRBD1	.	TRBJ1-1	TGTGCCAGCAGCTTCCGACAGGGGGCGAACACTGAAGCTTTCTTT	CASSFRQGANTEAFF
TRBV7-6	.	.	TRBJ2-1	TGTGCCAGCAGCCTCGCGGGGGCATCCTACAATGAGCAGTTCTTC	CASSLAGASYNEQFF
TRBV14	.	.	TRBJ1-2	TGTGCCAGCAGCCAATCAGGGTTTGGCTACACCTTC	CASSQSGFGYTF
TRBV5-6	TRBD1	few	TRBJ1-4	TGTGCCAGCAGCTTGGGCACAGGGGATAAGAATGAAAAACTGTTTTTT	CASSLGTGDKNEKLFF
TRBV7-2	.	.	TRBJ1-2	TGTGCCAGCAGCTTGGGAGCTAACTATGGCTACACCTTC	CASSLGANYGYTF
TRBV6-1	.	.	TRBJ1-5	TGTGCCAGCAGTGAAGACAGGCCGTGGCCCCAGCATTTT	CASSEDRPWPQHF
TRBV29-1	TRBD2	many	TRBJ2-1	TGCAGCGTCCGACTAGCGGGGGGTCTCAATGAGCAGTTCTTC	CSVRLAGGLNEQFF
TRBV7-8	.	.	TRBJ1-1	TGTGCCAGCAGCCCGACAGATCCCATGAACACTGAAGCTTTCTTT	CASSPTDPMNTEAFF
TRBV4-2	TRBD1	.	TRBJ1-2	TGTGCCAGCAGCCAGGACAGGGACTCGGGCTACACCTTC	CASSQDRDSGYTF
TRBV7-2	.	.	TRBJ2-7	TGTGCCAGCAGCTTAGTAGAGGGATTCTCCTACGAGCAGTACTTC	CASSLVEGFSYEQYF
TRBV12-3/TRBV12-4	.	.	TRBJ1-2	TGTGCCAGCAGTTTAGGGCAGGGCTACACCTTC	CASSLGQGYTF
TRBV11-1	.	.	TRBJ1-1	TGTGCCAGCAGCTTATCACACCGCAACACTGAAGCTTTCTTT	CASSLSHRNTEAFF
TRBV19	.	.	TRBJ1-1	TGTGCCAGTAGTATAGTACGGGGGGACACTGAAGCTTTCTTT	CASSIVRGDTEAFF
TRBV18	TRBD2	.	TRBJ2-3	TGTGCCAGCTCACCACGACTAGCGGGGGGCACAGATACGCAGTATTTT	CASSPRLAGGTDTQYF
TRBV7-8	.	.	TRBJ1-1	TGTGCCAGCAGCTCCGACTTCTGGAACACTGAAGCTTTCTTT	CASSSDFWNTEAFF
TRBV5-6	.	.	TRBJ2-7	TGTGCCAGCAGCTTGCAGGGAACCTACGAGCAGTACTTC	CASSLQGTYEQYF
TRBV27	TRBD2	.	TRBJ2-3	TGTGCCAGCAGTTTAGCAAGGACTAGCGGGAGGGCCGATACGCAGTATTTT	CASSLARTSGRADTQYF